Listed below are T cell receptor beta chains from one sample, sequenced in a study of T cells after yellow fever vaccination. A single record per CDR3 protein comes from TCRdb applying MiXCR to the 5' RACE reads. The sample records about 230,000 distinct CDR3 sequences, around 6.7% being singletons. The sample in question was CD4+ T cells sorted from PBMCs, obtained on the day of the yellow fever booster vaccination. These receptors were taken from a man aged 30-40 years who received the YFV17D yellow fever vaccine. Both conserved end residues are part of each CDR3. A D gene is named only where the DNA matches it firmly. Some rows have no size entry. The others give once, few or many, or a class for an expanded clone.

TRBJ2-1	TRBD2	TRBV5-1	many	CASSPGTNRDEQFF	TGCGCCAGCAGCCCAGGGACTAATCGGGATGAGCAGTTCTTC
TRBJ1-1	NA	TRBV20-1	NA	CSARHFQNTEAFF	TGCAGTGCTAGACATTTTCAGAACACTGAAGCTTTCTTT
TRBJ2-1	TRBD2	TRBV5-5	many	CASSLGGLALEFF	TGTGCCAGCAGCTTGGGAGGACTAGCTTTGGAATTCTTC
TRBJ2-3	NA	TRBV30	many	CASSSGASTDTQYF	TGTGCCTCTTCAAGCGGTGCTAGCACAGATACGCAGTATTTT
TRBJ2-1	TRBD2	TRBV27	NA	CASSFQRGSYNEQFF	TGTGCCAGCAGTTTCCAGCGGGGCTCCTACAATGAGCAGTTCTTC
TRBJ2-5	NA	TRBV5-1	few	CASSLDRWGEETQYF	TGCGCCAGCAGCTTGGACAGGTGGGGTGAAGAGACCCAGTACTTC
TRBJ2-7	NA	TRBV5-6	few	CASSFTGISYEQYF	TGTGCCAGCAGCTTTACCGGGATCTCCTACGAGCAGTACTTC
TRBJ1-6	NA	TRBV20-1	many	CSALVGSLHF	TGCAGTGCCCTGGTCGGATCCCTCCACTTT
TRBJ1-4	NA	TRBV7-6	many	CASSLNLGGLSEKLFF	TGTGCCAGCAGCTTAAATCTGGGGGGCTTGAGTGAAAAACTGTTTTTT
TRBJ1-4	NA	TRBV20-1	few	CSARGLLNEKLFF	TGCAGTGCTAGAGGACTGCTTAATGAAAAACTGTTTTTT
TRBJ1-5	NA	TRBV7-9	many	CASSSPAGSWHF	TGTGCCAGCAGCTCCCCGGCGGGAAGTTGGCATTTT
TRBJ2-4	TRBD2	TRBV11-2	few	CASSLVGGGEKLAKNIQYF	TGTGCCAGCAGCTTAGTGGGGGGAGGGGAAAAACTAGCCAAAAACATTCAGTACTTC
TRBJ2-3	TRBD2	TRBV20-1	NA	CSVLAGVPDTQYF	TGCAGTGTGCTAGCGGGAGTCCCAGATACGCAGTATTTT
TRBJ2-1	TRBD2	TRBV6-5	many	CASSGGRGNEQFF	TGTGCCAGTTCGGGAGGGAGGGGCAATGAGCAGTTCTTC
TRBJ1-1	NA	TRBV3-1	many	CASSQDLDRQKAFF	TGTGCCAGCAGCCAAGATCTTGACAGACAAAAAGCTTTCTTT
TRBJ2-1	TRBD2	TRBV11-3	few	CASSEVSGGRGEQFF	TGTGCCAGCAGCGAGGTGTCGGGAGGGCGGGGGGAGCAGTTCTTC
TRBJ2-5	NA	TRBV6-2/TRBV6-3	NA	CASKRPGPFETQYF	TGTGCCAGCAAGCGACCAGGCCCCTTCGAGACCCAGTACTTC
TRBJ2-5	NA	TRBV28	NA	CASSLSRGWGETQYF	TGTGCCAGCAGTTTATCTAGGGGTTGGGGAGAGACCCAGTACTTC
TRBJ2-7	NA	TRBV28	many	CASSLYHSSYEQYF	TGTGCCAGCAGTTTATACCACAGCTCCTACGAGCAGTACTTC
TRBJ2-1	TRBD2	TRBV3-1	many	CASSPGGRREQFF	TGTGCCAGCTCACCGGGCGGGAGAAGGGAGCAGTTCTTC
TRBJ2-7	NA	TRBV5-1	NA	CASSLGRWGEQYF	TGCGCCAGCAGCTTGGGAAGGTGGGGCGAGCAGTACTTC
TRBJ2-2	NA	TRBV9	NA	CASSVAIGGNGGELFF	TGTGCCAGCAGCGTAGCTATAGGTGGGAATGGCGGGGAGCTGTTTTTT
TRBJ2-3	NA	TRBV5-1	many	CASSLASAPDTQYF	TGCGCCAGCAGCCTCGCGAGCGCCCCAGATACGCAGTATTTT
TRBJ2-7	NA	TRBV6-2/TRBV6-3	NA	CASSRPQLYEQYF	TGTGCCAGCAGCCGGCCGCAGCTATACGAGCAGTACTTC
TRBJ1-1	NA	TRBV6-5	many	CASSYSITGSTEAFF	TGTGCCAGCAGTTACTCGATCACAGGGAGTACTGAAGCTTTCTTT
TRBJ2-7	NA	TRBV4-3	NA	CASSRRSGYEQYF	TGCGCCAGCAGCCGACGGAGTGGGTACGAGCAGTACTTC
TRBJ2-3	NA	TRBV5-6	NA	CASSLATSSSTDTQYF	TGTGCCAGCAGCTTGGCCACTAGCAGTAGCACAGATACGCAGTATTTT
TRBJ2-2	NA	TRBV20-1	medium-sized	CSASTGPELFF	TGCAGTGCTAGTACAGGTCCTGAGCTGTTTTTT
TRBJ2-7	NA	TRBV5-6	few	CASSPGLGSYEQYF	TGTGCCAGCAGTCCCGGGCTGGGCTCCTACGAGCAGTACTTC
TRBJ2-1	TRBD2	TRBV24-1	many	CATSGPGTSGYNEQFF	TGTGCCACCAGTGGCCCTGGAACTAGCGGATACAATGAGCAGTTCTTC
TRBJ2-3	NA	TRBV6-5	NA	CASSYSSRRADTQYF	TGTGCCAGCAGTTACTCTTCCAGGAGGGCAGATACGCAGTATTTT
TRBJ2-1	TRBD1	TRBV5-6	few	CASSFTGTGLYNEQFF	TGTGCCAGCAGCTTTACCGGGACAGGGTTATACAATGAGCAGTTCTTC
TRBJ2-3	NA	TRBV3-1	NA	CASSRVDTQYF	TGTGCCAGCAGCCGTGTAGATACGCAGTATTTT
TRBJ1-2	NA	TRBV30	few	CAWSTASHGYGYTF	TGTGCCTGGAGTACGGCAAGCCATGGGTATGGCTACACCTTC
TRBJ2-7	NA	TRBV7-6	few	CASSSRAAYEQYF	TGTGCCAGCAGCTCCCGGGCCGCCTACGAGCAGTACTTC
TRBJ2-3	NA	TRBV20-1	NA	CSAGLTGADTQYF	TGCAGTGCTGGGTTGACAGGAGCAGATACGCAGTATTTT
TRBJ2-3	TRBD2	TRBV5-1	many	CASSPGTSTRTDTQYF	TGCGCCAGCAGTCCCGGGACTAGCACCAGAACAGATACGCAGTATTTT
TRBJ2-7	TRBD2	TRBV5-1	many	CASSPGLAGVYEQYF	TGCGCCAGCAGCCCCGGACTAGCGGGAGTCTACGAGCAGTACTTC
TRBJ1-4	NA	TRBV6-1	few	CASKRGGREKLFF	TGTGCCAGCAAGAGAGGAGGAAGGGAAAAACTGTTTTTT
TRBJ2-3	NA	TRBV19	few	CASSSLISSTDTQYF	TGTGCCAGTAGTTCTCTAATATCTAGCACAGATACGCAGTATTTT
TRBJ2-5	TRBD1	TRBV9	NA	CASSVSLGGDETQYF	TGTGCCAGCAGCGTAAGTCTAGGGGGCGACGAGACCCAGTACTTC
TRBJ2-7	TRBD2	TRBV4-3	many	CASSQDQTSGSKYF	TGCGCCAGCAGCCAAGATCAGACTAGCGGGAGCAAGTACTTC
TRBJ2-5	NA	TRBV5-1	NA	CASSSTGNQETQYF	TGCGCCAGCAGCTCAACAGGGAACCAAGAGACCCAGTACTTC
TRBJ2-7	TRBD1	TRBV6-5	many	CASSYTRTGDEQYF	TGTGCCAGCAGTTACACCCGGACAGGGGACGAGCAGTACTTC
TRBJ2-7	TRBD2	TRBV4-2	few	CASSRDRELLAGGQYF	TGTGCCAGCAGCCGGGACAGGGAATTACTAGCGGGGGGGCAGTACTTC
TRBJ2-7	NA	TRBV5-1	many	CASSLGHSAYEQYF	TGCGCCAGCAGCTTGGGACATTCTGCCTACGAGCAGTACTTC
TRBJ2-5	NA	TRBV29-1	few	CSVESGGETQYF	TGCAGCGTTGAATCGGGGGGCGAGACCCAGTACTTC
TRBJ2-7	NA	TRBV20-1	NA	CSARRVGLTEQYF	TGCAGTGCTAGAAGGGTCGGTCTCACCGAGCAGTACTTC
TRBJ1-3	NA	TRBV20-1	few	CSASKDNGNTIYF	TGCAGTGCTAGTAAGGACAATGGAAACACCATATATTTT
TRBJ2-1	NA	TRBV5-1	many	CASSRQESSYNEQFF	TGCGCCAGCAGCCGTCAGGAGAGCTCCTACAATGAGCAGTTCTTC
TRBJ1-1	TRBD1	TRBV7-8	few	CASSRQGGTEAFF	TGTGCCAGCAGCCGACAGGGCGGCACTGAAGCTTTCTTT
TRBJ1-1	NA	TRBV5-1	few	CASGLGNTEAFF	TGCGCCAGCGGTTTGGGGAACACTGAAGCTTTCTTT
TRBJ1-4	NA	TRBV7-9	NA	CASSPGRGLTNEKLFF	TGTGCCAGCAGCCCGGGCCGGGGACTGACCAATGAAAAACTGTTTTTT
TRBJ2-1	TRBD2	TRBV7-3	many	CASSFSGRALHEQFF	TGTGCCAGCAGCTTTAGCGGGAGGGCCCTCCATGAGCAGTTCTTC
TRBJ2-1	TRBD1	TRBV6-1	NA	CASSLTPGQAVGKFF	TGTGCCAGCAGTCTTACCCCGGGACAGGCCGTGGGTAAGTTCTTC
TRBJ2-7	NA	TRBV6-5	few	CASSYSGLNAALEQYF	TGTGCCAGCAGTTACTCAGGACTTAATGCGGCCCTCGAGCAGTACTTC
TRBJ2-7	TRBD1	TRBV6-5	many	CASSGQGSYEQYF	TGTGCCAGCTCTGGACAGGGCTCGTACGAGCAGTACTTC
TRBJ2-5	TRBD2	TRBV20-1	few	CSAPNPGLAGETQYF	TGCAGTGCCCCCAACCCTGGACTAGCGGGAGAGACCCAGTACTTC
TRBJ2-7	NA	TRBV7-2	few	CASSAPGYEQYF	TGTGCCAGCAGCGCACCCGGCTACGAGCAGTACTTC